This T cell receptor beta chain was identified during a study of blood T cell repertoires in COVID-19. For the study at large: The United States, Italy and Spain were the sources of the acute and convalescent COVID-19 samples. Nucleic acid was either cDNA or gDNA, and it came from T cells, B-cell-depleted T cells, or PBMCs.

In the original analysis: Nucleated cell counts were estimated from reference gene primer amplification. The repertoire was sequenced with immunoSEQ multiplex PCR; TCRdb's copy has only in-frame clones and lacks some. The V and J calls and the clone size are those of that table, but D and trimming were determined from the DNA. This sample has about 240,000 clones, with roughly 80% found just once. V trimming: 6 bases; J trimming: 3 bases; junction bases outside the gene matches: 9. The CDR3 is 15 residues long. Germline V gives CDR1 MNHEY, CDR2 SVGAGI. Input material: peripheral blood. The receptor's source is a woman aged 70-85 years with acute or convalescent COVID-19. The chain uses TRBV6-5 and TRBJ2-5; TRBD2 agrees at 8 bases. In DNA, the CDR3 is TGTGCCAGCAGGACTAGCGTAGAGGTGGAAGAGACCCAGTACTTC. Its protein is CASRTSVEVEETQYF.